The sequence of this T cell receptor beta chain was determined in a study of shared T cell receptors in the human thymus. Data came from immunoSEQ multiplex PCR; TCRdb stores just in-frame clones and leaves some out. The table has some 640,000 clones, 87% seen once. CDR1 is MNHEY, CDR2 SMNVEV, per germline (reference sequence). The ends were cut back, 2 bases at V and 4 bases at J, with 9 bases in the middle. The CDR3 is made up of 14 amino acids. This sample also belongs to another study, concerning human thymus T cells. This second study says: From resections taken during corrective heart surgery, the thymus tissue was obtained.

This rearrangement joins TRBV27 to TRBJ2-1, with a weak D call TRBD1 (6 bases). The clonotype originates from a boy in the first two years of life with a congenital heart defect. The source material was thymocytes. The CDR3: CASSLGGQYNEQFF. CDR3 DNA sequence: TGTGCCAGCAGTTTAGGCGGACAGTACAATGAGCAGTTCTTC.